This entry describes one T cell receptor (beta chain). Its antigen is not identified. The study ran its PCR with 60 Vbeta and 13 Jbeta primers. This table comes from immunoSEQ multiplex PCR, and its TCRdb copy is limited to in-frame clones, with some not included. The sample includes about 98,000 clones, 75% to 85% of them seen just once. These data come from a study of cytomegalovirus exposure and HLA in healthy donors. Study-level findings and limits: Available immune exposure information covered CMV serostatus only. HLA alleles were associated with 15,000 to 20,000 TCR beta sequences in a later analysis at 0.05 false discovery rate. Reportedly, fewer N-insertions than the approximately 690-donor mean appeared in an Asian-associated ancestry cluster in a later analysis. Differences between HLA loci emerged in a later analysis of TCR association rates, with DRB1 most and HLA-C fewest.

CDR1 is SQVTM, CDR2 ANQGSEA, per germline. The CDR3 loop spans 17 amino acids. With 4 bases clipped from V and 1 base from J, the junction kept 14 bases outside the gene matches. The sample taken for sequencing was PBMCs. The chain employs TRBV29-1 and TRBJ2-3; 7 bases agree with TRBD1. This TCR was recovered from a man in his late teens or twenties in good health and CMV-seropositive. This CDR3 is CSVGAEAGGWRTDTQYF. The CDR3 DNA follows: TGCAGCGTTGGGGCCGAGGCAGGGGGTTGGCGCACAGATACGCAGTATTTT.